Listed here are 30 T cell receptor beta chains from one sample, sequenced in a study of cytomegalovirus exposure and HLA in healthy donors. 13 Jbeta primers and 60 Vbeta primers were used for the PCR. This table comes from immunoSEQ multiplex PCR, and its TCRdb copy is limited to in-frame clones, with some not included. The data show 120,000 or so clones, around 75% seen once. Sequenced material: PBMCs. The source of these receptors is a woman aged 45-65 years in good health and CMV-seronegative.

A few counts support this clone. This sequence joins TRBV9 and TRBJ2-5; TRBD2 matches at 9 bases. V was clipped by 0 bases and J by 4 bases; unmatched bases: 4. Germline CDR1 SGDLS, CDR2 YYNGEE. The CDR3 runs 15 residues. CDR3 DNA: TGTGCCAGCAGCGTAGCGGCGCGGGAGGGAGAGACCCAGTACTTC. This sequence encodes CASSVAAREGETQYF.

V is TRBV19 and J is TRBJ1-1; perhaps TRBD1 as D (5 bases). The CDR3 totals 15 residues. The germline V and J ends were trimmed by 10 bases and 3 bases, with 21 bases remaining between them. The germline V gene has CDR1 LNHDA and CDR2 SQIVND (reference sequence). CDR3 sequence (DNA): TGTGCCATCCTCGCTCCGGACAAAGAGGACACTGAAGCTTTCTTT. Its translation: CAILAPDKEDTEAFF.

CDR3 nucleotide sequence: TGTGCCAGTAGTAAAGGGACTAGCGGAGATACTAGCACAGATACGCAGTATTTT. It specifies CASSKGTSGDTSTDTQYF. The V gene is TRBV19, the J gene TRBJ2-3, with 11 bases identical to TRBD2. The V and J ends lost 4 bases and 0 bases, in that order; junction bases with no gene match: 9. Germline CDR1 is LNHDA and CDR2 is SQIVND (reference sequence). This CDR3 spans 18 amino acids.

This chain uses TRBV21-1 with TRBJ1-2. TRBV21-1 is given as a pseudogene. The CDR3 covers 17 residues. CDR3 nucleotides: TGTGCCAGCAGCTACCGCCATCGAGGGTCAAGGTCCCATGGCTACACCTTC. It is translated as CASSYRHRGSRSHGYTF.

The chain couples TRBV6-6 to TRBJ1-5; D possibly corresponds to TRBD1 (5 bases). CDR1 and CDR2 from the germline V gene are MNHNY and SVGAGI (reference sequence). The germline V and J ends were trimmed by 8 bases and 10 bases, with 24 bases remaining between them. This CDR3 has 15 residues. DNA for the CDR3: TGTGCCAGCGGGGCAGTCCGCGGAGCCATAGGTCCCCAGCATTTT. Protein product: CASGAVRGAIGPQHF.

This clone was counted a single time. The CDR3: CASSIVGSGGIYNEQFF. As DNA, the CDR3 is TGTGCCAGTAGTATAGTGGGGTCGGGAGGGATCTACAATGAGCAGTTCTTC. This sequence joins TRBV19 and TRBJ2-1; 8 positions agree with TRBD2. J was trimmed by 3 bases and V by 1 base; bases with no gene match: 8. Per the germline V gene, CDR1 is LNHDA and CDR2 is SQIVND (reference sequence). CDR3 length: 17 residues.

This sequence joins TRBV30 and TRBJ1-5; D is perhaps TRBD1 (5 bases). The germline V gene encodes CDR1 GTSNPN and CDR2 SVGIG (reference sequence). Trimming pared 1 base from V and 6 bases from J, leaving 19 bases between. The CDR3 is made up of 16 amino acids. The CDR3 DNA sequence: TGTGCCTGGAGTGATTATTGGTCGGGGGAAGGTCAGCCCCAGCATTTT. Translating gives CAWSDYWSGEGQPQHF.

The chain couples TRBV6-5 to TRBJ2-1, with 8 bases identical to TRBD2. Germline values: CDR1 MNHEY, CDR2 SVGAGI. Trimming removed 6 bases from V and 3 bases from J; junction bases left unmatched: 4. The CDR3 runs to 14 residues. Here the CDR3 reads CASRESGSYNEQFF. The CDR3 coding sequence is TGTGCCAGCAGAGAGAGCGGGAGCTACAATGAGCAGTTCTTC.

The chain links TRBV7-9 to TRBJ2-1; 7 bases are a match to TRBD1. V was pared by 4 bases and J by 7 bases, with 10 bases of the junction left unmatched. The CDR3 length is 15 residues. Looked up from germline, CDR1 is SEHNR and CDR2 is FQNEAQ (reference sequence). The CDR3 DNA follows: TGTGCCAGCAGCTCCCTCGGACAGGACAGGAATGAGCAGTTCTTC. Protein: CASSSLGQDRNEQFF.

The chain links TRBV5-1 to TRBJ2-5, with 7 positions matching TRBD1. V lost 2 bases to trimming and J lost 1 base; unmatched junction nucleotides: 5. This CDR3 has 15 residues. Germline CDR1 and CDR2: SGHRS and YFSETQ. CDR3 coding DNA: TGCGCCAGCAGCTTATCGACAGGGACCCAAGAGACCCAGTACTTC. It encodes CASSLSTGTQETQYF.

The V and J genes are TRBV7-9 and TRBJ2-7, with D perhaps matching TRBD2 (5 bases). The CDR3 is made up of 14 amino acids. Trimming removed 3 bases at V and 4 bases at J, with 13 bases between. The germline V gene has CDR1 SEHNR and CDR2 FQNEAQ (reference sequence). The CDR3, as DNA: TGTGCCAGCAGCTTTGAACTAGAGCTTTACGAGCAGTACTTC. Translated: CASSFELELYEQYF.

The gene calls are TRBV6-1 and TRBJ2-3; perhaps TRBD2 as D (5 bases). Trimming shortened V by 4 bases and J by 2 bases, and 10 bases separated the two germline ends. Per germline, CDR1 MNHNS and CDR2 SASEGT. The CDR3 covers 14 residues. This chain's CDR3 is CASSGGPYTDTQYF. CDR3 bases: TGTGCCAGCAGTGGCGGGCCCTACACAGATACGCAGTATTTT.

The chain couples TRBV5-6 to TRBJ2-3, with 14 positions matching TRBD2. J was trimmed by 4 bases and V by 4 bases; bases with no gene match: 5. CDR3 size: 16 residues. Germline CDR1 SGHDT, CDR2 YYEEEE. The CDR3 bases are TGTGCCAGCAGCCTAAGACTAGCGGGAGGGTCAGATACGCAGTATTTT. This encodes CASSLRLAGGSDTQYF.

This chain uses TRBV19 with TRBJ2-2; 7 positions agree with TRBD2. Germline V gene data show CDR1 as LNHDA and CDR2 as SQIVND (reference sequence). The ends lost 0 bases at V and 6 bases at J; junction bases unmatched: 1. This CDR3 has 14 residues. The CDR3 nucleotides are TGTGCCAGTAGTATAGACCGGGAGGCCGGGGAGCTGTTTTTT. It codes for CASSIDREAGELFF.

There are a few counts of this clone. The V and J genes are TRBV4-3 and TRBJ1-2; TRBD1 aligns across 9 bases. CDR3 length equals 15 residues. V lost 4 bases and J lost 6; bases outside the gene matches: 9. The germline gives CDR1 LGHNA, CDR2 YSLEER. DNA for the CDR3: TGCGCCAGCAGCCCCCGGACAGGGGACCAACATGGCTACACCTTC. This gives the protein CASSPRTGDQHGYTF.

The rearrangement uses TRBV28 and TRBJ2-1; the D is unclear. V was clipped by 8 bases and J by 0 bases, with 14 bases between them. The CDR3 runs 15 residues. Germline assignment: CDR1 MDHEN and CDR2 SYDVKM. The CDR3 region is CASSNLRDSYNEQFF. The CDR3 coding sequence is TGTGCCAGCTCAAATCTTAGAGACTCCTACAATGAGCAGTTCTTC. The full variable domain, with the rest looked up from reference TRBV28 and TRBJ2-1, is DVKVTQSSRYLVKRTGEKVFLECVQDMDHENMFWYRQDPGLGLRLIYFSYDVKMKEKGDIPEGYSVSREKKERFSLILESASTNQTSMYLCASSNLRDSYNEQFFGPGTRLTVL.

The chain couples TRBV6-5 to TRBJ2-3; unclear D gene. Between the trimmed V and J ends, which lost 1 base and 2 bases, there was a span of 4 bases. The CDR3 sequence is 13 residues long. Germline V gene lookup returns CDR1 MNHEY and CDR2 SVGAGI. The CDR3 loop reads CASSYFHTDTQYF. CDR3 DNA: TGTGCCAGCAGTTACTTCCACACAGATACGCAGTATTTT.

Concerning this clone: The junction does not match germline at one end; this may be a read error. The gene calls are TRBV7-9 and TRBJ1-2; no firm D call. CDR3 length: 15 amino acids. The germline CDR1 and CDR2 sequences are SEHNR and FQNEAQ (reference sequence). The CDR3 reads CSSSPEGDTFYGYTF. The CDR3 DNA is TGTTCCAGCAGCCCTGAGGGCGACACTTTCTATGGCTACACCTTC.

CDR3 DNA sequence: TGTGCCAGCAGCTTAGTTCTGGTTCCACCGGAGGACGAGCAGTACTTC. Protein sequence: CASSLVLVPPEDEQYF. The chain uses TRBV7-2 and TRBJ2-7; D perhaps matches TRBD2 (5 bases). Germline CDR1 SGHTA, CDR2 FQGNSA. This CDR3 comprises 16 residues. Trimming left V 1 base short and J 5 bases short, with 18 bases between. The complete variable domain, with remaining parts taken from reference TRBV7-2 and TRBJ2-7, reads GAGVSQSPSNKVTEKGKDVELRCDPISGHTALYWYRQSLGQGLEFLIYFQGNSAPDKSGLPSDRFSAERTGGSVSTLTIQRTQQEDSAVYLCASSLVLVPPEDEQYFGPGTRLTVT.

CDR3 in amino acids: CASSQLAGVYEQYF. DNA for the CDR3: TGCGCCAGCAGCCAACTAGCGGGAGTGTACGAGCAGTACTTC. The chain recombines TRBV4-1 with TRBJ2-7; 10 nucleotides match TRBD2. The CDR3 has 14 residues. The trim removed 2 bases at V and 4 bases at J, leaving 2 bases unmatched. CDR1 and CDR2 (germline): MGHRA, YSYEKL.

This sequence joins TRBV13 and TRBJ1-2; perhaps TRBD1 as D (6 bases). V was cut by 5 bases and J by 7 bases, with 14 bases left in between. From germline, CDR1 is PRHDT and CDR2 FYEKMQ (reference sequence). This CDR3 contains 13 residues. The CDR3 DNA reads TGTGCCAGCAGCCTTACAGGGTATGCTGGCTACACCTTC. It encodes CASSLTGYAGYTF. Full variable domain (remainder filled in from reference TRBV13 and TRBJ1-2): AAGVIQSPRHLIKEKRETATLKCYPIPRHDTVYWYQQGPGQDPQFLISFYEKMQSDKGSIPDRFSAQQFSDYHSELNMSSLELGDSALYFCASSLTGYAGYTFGSGTRLTVV.

DNA for the CDR3: TGTGCCAGCTACCTCCGGGACTTCTTTGATACCGGGGAGCTGTTTTTT. Translation: CASYLRDFFDTGELFF. The rearrangement links TRBV28 to TRBJ2-2, with D perhaps matching TRBD2 (6 bases). Trimming pared 8 bases from V and 5 bases from J, leaving 21 bases between. The CDR3 covers 16 residues. Germline CDR1 is MDHEN and CDR2 is SYDVKM. The full variable domain, rest sourced from reference TRBV28 and TRBJ2-2, is DVKVTQSSRYLVKRTGEKVFLECVQDMDHENMFWYRQDPGLGLRLIYFSYDVKMKEKGDIPEGYSVSREKKERFSLILESASTNQTSMYLCASYLRDFFDTGELFFGEGSRLTVL.

The chain couples TRBV13 to TRBJ2-7; 12 bases are shared with TRBD1. CDR1 is PRHDT and CDR2 is FYEKMQ in the germline V gene (reference sequence). This CDR3 contains 15 residues. V dropped 4 bases and J dropped 7; count of bases not matched to a gene: 8. The DNA for the CDR3 is TGTGCCAGCAGCTCAACCGGGACAGGGGGCAAAGAGCAGTACTTC. As protein: CASSSTGTGGKEQYF.

The gene calls are TRBV30 and TRBJ1-2; D not resolved. CDR3 length: 14 amino acids. Germline CDR1 GTSNPN, CDR2 SVGIG (reference sequence). Trimming removed 4 bases from V and 4 bases from J, with 16 bases in between. CDR3 DNA: TGTGCCTGGACCCTCGGTAAGAGTACCTATGGCTACACCTTC. Translating gives CAWTLGKSTYGYTF.

This clone turned up a few times. One junction end disagrees with the germline gene, perhaps due to a read error. The chain uses TRBV7-9 and TRBJ2-7; 13 bases match TRBD2. The CDR3 extends over 15 amino acids. CDR1 and CDR2 (germline): SEHNR, FQNEAQ (reference sequence). The CDR3 is CSSSSGTSGTVRQYF. CDR3 nucleotide sequence: TGTTCCAGCAGCTCCGGGACTAGCGGGACCGTACGGCAGTACTTC.

This clone has a handful of counts. The J gene is TRBJ2-2, the V gene TRBV19; the D is unclear. This CDR3 is built from 14 residues. Germline V lookup: CDR1 LNHDA, CDR2 SQIVND (reference sequence). V gave up 4 bases and J gave up 5 bases, with 11 bases separating them. The CDR3: CASSTTHGTGELFF. The CDR3 coding sequence is TGTGCCAGTAGTACAACACACGGGACCGGGGAGCTGTTTTTT. Filled out from reference TRBV19 and TRBJ2-2, the complete variable domain reads DGGITQSPKYLFRKEGQNVTLSCEQNLNHDAMYWYRQDPGQGLRLIYYSQIVNDFQKGDIAEGYSVSREKKESFPLTVTSAQKNPTAFYLCASSTTHGTGELFFGEGSRLTVL.

The CDR3 DNA sequence: TGTGCCAGCGCGTTCGGAGCACAAGAGACCCAGTACTTC. Translated, it gives CASAFGAQETQYF. The V and J genes are TRBV19 and TRBJ2-5; no reliable D call. The CDR3 totals 13 residues. V was clipped by 9 bases and J by 2 bases, with 13 bases between them. CDR1 is LNHDA, CDR2 SQIVND, per germline (reference sequence).

Worth noting for this clone: Other DNA variants within this sample encode the same CDR3. The rearrangement joins TRBV7-2 to TRBJ1-2; perhaps TRBD1 as D (5 bases). CDR1 SGHTA and CDR2 FQGNSA come from the germline V gene. Trimming took 3 bases from V and 4 from J, leaving 12 bases between them. The CDR3 totals 14 residues. The CDR3 loop is CASSFTGDGYGYTF. Here the CDR3 DNA reads TGTGCCAGCAGCTTCACGGGGGACGGCTATGGCTACACCTTC. Drawing the rest from reference TRBV7-2 and TRBJ1-2, the complete variable domain is GAGVSQSPSNKVTEKGKDVELRCDPISGHTALYWYRQSLGQGLEFLIYFQGNSAPDKSGLPSDRFSAERTGGSVSTLTIQRTQQEDSAVYLCASSFTGDGYGYTFGSGTRLTVV.

The chain uses TRBV2 and TRBJ2-7; D remains unclear. CDR1 and CDR2 from the germline V gene are SNHLY and FYNNEI. This CDR3 has 11 amino acids. V was shortened by 7 bases and J by 5 bases, with 9 bases between the two germline ends. Here the CDR3 reads CASKRGHEQYF. The DNA for the CDR3 is TGTGCCAGCAAACGAGGCCACGAGCAGTACTTC.

CDR3 nucleotide sequence: TGTGCCAGCAGCGTGGCATACTCCTACAATGAGCAGTTCTTC. Its protein product is CASSVAYSYNEQFF. This chain joins TRBV9 and TRBJ2-1; D is unclear. The CDR3 is made up of 14 amino acids. The V end lost 2 bases, the J end lost 0 bases, and 6 bases lay between the germline ends. The germline gives CDR1 SGDLS, CDR2 YYNGEE. The whole variable domain, remainder taken from reference TRBV9 and TRBJ2-1, is DSGVTQTPKHLITATGQRVTLRCSPRSGDLSVYWYQQSLDQGLQFLIQYYNGEERAKGNILERFSAQQFPDLHSELNLSSLELGDSALYFCASSVAYSYNEQFFGPGTRLTVL.